This entry lists 28 T cell receptor beta chains sequenced from one sample in a study of blood T cells in healthy people across ages. PCR was performed a second time for about 6 to 11 cycles using a sample-barcoded 5' primer and a J-beta primer mix. TCRdb re-called the 5' RACE reads through MiXCR, storing one row per CDR3 protein. The repertoire holds 1.5 million or so distinct CDR3 sequences, with 42% as singletons. The source material was blood. These receptors came from a woman in her late teens or twenties in good health.

The chain couples TRBV18 to TRBJ2-3, with D perhaps matching TRBD2 (5 bases). Germline CDR1 KGHSH, CDR2 LQKENI. V was shortened by 5 bases and J by 2 bases, with 20 bases between the two germline ends. This CDR3 spans 17 amino acids. The CDR3 coding sequence is TGTGCCAGCTCATCTGACTACCCCGGGAAGTCCACAGATACGCAGTATTTT. Protein sequence: CASSSDYPGKSTDTQYF.

This rearrangement joins TRBV5-1 to TRBJ2-4; D unresolved. CDR3 length: 14 residues. CDR1 is SGHRS and CDR2 is YFSETQ in the germline V gene. The germline V and J ends were trimmed by 0 bases and 1 base, with 5 bases remaining between them. The CDR3 DNA reads as TGCGCCAGCAGCTTGGGTACCGCCAAAAACATTCAGTACTTC. Translation: CASSLGTAKNIQYF.

V usage is TRBV12-3 or TRBV12-4 and J usage is TRBJ1-6; D possibly corresponds to TRBD1 (6 bases). The CDR3 runs 15 residues. Trimming took off 1 base at V and 6 bases at J, with 10 bases between the two ends. The CDR3 region is CASSLVGTPNSPLHF. CDR3 DNA sequence: TGTGCCAGCAGTTTAGTCGGGACACCTAATTCACCCCTCCACTTT.

J is TRBJ2-2 and V is TRBV20-1; 12 nucleotides align to TRBD2. J gave up 8 bases and V 4 bases, and 8 bases lay outside the gene matches. The CDR3 sequence is 15 residues long. Germline V gene data show CDR1 as DFQATT and CDR2 as SNEGSKA (reference sequence). In nucleotides, the CDR3 is TGCAGTGCTATCGGACTAGCGGGACCCTCAGGGGAGCTGTTTTTT. Protein sequence: CSAIGLAGPSGELFF.

The gene calls are TRBV6-5 and TRBJ1-6; possibly TRBD1 for D (5 bases). The CDR3 runs to 11 residues. Germline V lookup: CDR1 MNHEY, CDR2 SVGAGI. The V gene lost 11 bases and the J gene lost 14 bases, with 16 bases spanning the gap. The CDR3 sequence: CAAGRGSSLHF. The DNA of the CDR3 is TGTGCCGCCGGGAGGGGATCTTCCCTCCACTTT.

The chain combines TRBV4-3 with TRBJ2-5, with 11 bases matching TRBD1. The DNA end lines up better with TRBJ2-7; the J call may be wrong. In germline, CDR1 is LGHNA, CDR2 YSLEER. The CDR3 loop spans 15 amino acids. CDR3 nucleotides: TGCGCCAGCAGCCACACGGGACAGGGGGTTTACGAGCAGTACTTC. It codes for CASSHTGQGVYEQYF.

This sequence joins TRBV9 and TRBJ2-7; possibly TRBD1 or TRBD2 for D (5 bases each). Germline V lookup: CDR1 SGDLS, CDR2 YYNGEE. Trimming left V 0 bases short and J 2 bases short, with 9 bases between. The CDR3 totals 14 residues. In DNA form, the CDR3 reads TGTGCCAGCAGCGTAGGGGGGAACCCCTACGAGCAGTACTTC. Protein product: CASSVGGNPYEQYF. Full variable domain (outside the CDR3, taken from reference TRBV9 and TRBJ2-7): DSGVTQTPKHLITATGQRVTLRCSPRSGDLSVYWYQQSLDQGLQFLIQYYNGEERAKGNILERFSAQQFPDLHSELNLSSLELGDSALYFCASSVGGNPYEQYFGPGTRLTVT.

The chain carries TRBV12-3 or TRBV12-4 and TRBJ2-7; D call uncertain. V lost 2 bases and J 0 bases, leaving 11 bases between the germline ends. The CDR3 spans 15 residues. CDR3 DNA: TGTGCCAGCAGTTTACGTAGCCCAAGCTCCTACGAGCAGTACTTC. This gives the protein CASSLRSPSSYEQYF.

This clonotype was detected only a few times. The gene calls are TRBV7-6 and TRBJ1-3, with 8 positions matching TRBD1. The V gene end was trimmed by 7 bases and the J gene end by 8 bases; junction bases not matched to a gene: 10. This CDR3 has 14 amino acids. Germline V gene lookup returns CDR1 SGHVS and CDR2 FNYEAQ. As DNA, the CDR3 is TGTGCCAGCACCTCCGGGACAGGTGTTGACACCATATATTTT. Its protein is CASTSGTGVDTIYF.

The V call is TRBV15, the J call TRBJ1-2; the D is unclear. The CDR3 is 15 amino acids. V lost 0 bases, J lost 0 bases, and 8 bases lay in between. Germline V gene lookup returns CDR1 LNHNV and CDR2 YYDKDF (reference sequence). CDR3 in amino acids: CATSRDRVPNYGYTF. The CDR3 DNA reads as TGTGCCACCAGCAGAGATAGGGTTCCTAACTATGGCTACACCTTC.

This clonotype was seen a handful of times. The chain uses TRBV10-1 and TRBJ2-1, with D possibly being TRBD1 or TRBD2 (5 bases each). Germline V gene data show CDR1 as WNHNN and CDR2 as SYGVQD (reference sequence). This CDR3 comprises 14 residues. Trimming stripped 0 bases from V and 8 bases from J, with 11 bases between. CDR3 nucleotide sequence: TGCGCCAGCAGTGAGTCGGGGGTCTCGGATGAGCAGTTCTTC. Its translation: CASSESGVSDEQFF.

Concerning this clonotype itself: At one end, the junction sequence differs from germline, possibly due to a read error. The chain employs TRBV20-1 and TRBJ2-1, with D tentatively TRBD2 (5 bases). Germline CDR1 is DFQATT and CDR2 is SNEGSKA (reference sequence). This CDR3 spans 15 amino acids. CDR3 sequence (DNA): TGCAGTGCTAACCAAGCGGAGAGCCCCTACAATGGGCAGTTCTTC. This sequence encodes CSANQAESPYNGQFF.

The CDR3 DNA reads as TGTGCCAGCAGTTTTCAATTAACCTCCTACGAGCAGTACTTC. This translates into CASSFQLTSYEQYF. The chain uses TRBV28 and TRBJ2-7; no clear D gene. V gave up 3 bases and J gave up 0 bases, with 9 bases separating them. CDR3 length: 14 residues. Germline V lookup: CDR1 MDHEN, CDR2 SYDVKM. The full variable domain, completed using reference TRBV28 and TRBJ2-7, is DVKVTQSSRYLVKRTGEKVFLECVQDMDHENMFWYRQDPGLGLRLIYFSYDVKMKEKGDIPEGYSVSREKKERFSLILESASTNQTSMYLCASSFQLTSYEQYFGPGTRLTVT.

V is TRBV29-1 and J is TRBJ2-3; tentatively, D is TRBD1 or TRBD2 (6 bases each). The V and J ends lost 3 bases and 4 bases respectively, with 11 bases between them. The CDR3 is 13 amino acids. Per germline, CDR1 SQVTM and CDR2 ANQGSEA. CDR3 coding DNA: TGCAGCGTTGAGGAAAGGGGGGCAGATACGCAGTATTTT. As protein: CSVEERGADTQYF.

Here the CDR3 reads CASSLLQGNYGYTF. The CDR3 region has the DNA TGTGCCAGCAGCTTATTGCAGGGCAACTATGGCTACACCTTC. This rearrangement joins TRBV7-2 to TRBJ1-2; D is possibly TRBD1 (5 bases). Germline V gene data show CDR1 as SGHTA and CDR2 as FQGNSA. V was trimmed by 2 bases and J by 2 bases, leaving 9 bases between them. The length of the CDR3 is 14 residues.

This sequence joins TRBV7-2 and TRBJ2-4; perhaps TRBD2 as D (5 bases). The CDR3 runs to 13 residues. Germline V gives CDR1 SGHTA, CDR2 FQGNSA. Trimming took off 5 bases at V and 5 bases at J, with 10 bases between the two ends. The CDR3 DNA is TGTGCCAGCAGCCCCCTTAGCGAAAACATTCAGTACTTC. Translation: CASSPLSENIQYF.

This clonotype was counted a few times. The chain carries TRBV21-1 and TRBJ2-5; no check of the table's D call, TRBD1, against the DNA was made. TRBV21-1 is a pseudogene segment. The CDR3 sequence is 14 residues long. CDR3 amino acids: CASSSTDSQETQYF. CDR3 bases: TGTGCCAGCAGCTCCACCGACAGCCAAGAGACCCAGTACTTC.

V and J are TRBV10-3 and TRBJ1-2, with 8 bases lining up with TRBD1. Looked up from germline, CDR1 is ENHRY and CDR2 is SYGVKD. After removal of 4 bases from V and 3 bases from J, the junction contained 4 bases not matched to a gene. The CDR3 is 14 amino acids. CDR3 sequence: CAISGQGKDYGYTF. The DNA for the CDR3 is TGTGCCATCAGTGGACAGGGGAAGGACTATGGCTACACCTTC.

This chain connects TRBV7-2 to TRBJ2-3, with TRBD2 matching 8 bases. Germline assignment: CDR1 SGHTA and CDR2 FQGNSA. J was trimmed by 4 bases and V by 5 bases; bases with no gene match: 8. The CDR3 consists of 15 residues. The CDR3 DNA sequence: TGTGCCAGCAGCCCCCCGGGACTAGTTGCAGATACGCAGTATTTT. Residues: CASSPPGLVADTQYF.

The sample holds one count of this clonotype. V and J are TRBV10-3 and TRBJ1-2; D unresolved. Germline V lookup: CDR1 ENHRY, CDR2 SYGVKD. The length of the CDR3 is 12 residues. The V end lost 4 bases, the J end lost 8 bases, and 11 bases lay between the germline ends. The DNA for the CDR3 is TGTGCCATCAGTGTTGGCAGTCCAGGCTACACCTTC. Protein: CAISVGSPGYTF.

The genes are TRBV7-2 and TRBJ2-2, with D perhaps TRBD2 (5 bases). The CDR3 contains 13 residues. Germline CDR1 reads SGHTA; CDR2 reads FQGNSA. V lost 4 bases and J lost 6, with 9 bases in between. CDR3 DNA sequence: TGTGCCAGCAGCTCGCCCGGGGCCGGGGAGCTGTTTTTT. Amino acid sequence: CASSSPGAGELFF.

This chain connects TRBV5-1 to TRBJ2-5; D ambiguous. The CDR3 has 16 amino acids. CDR1 is SGHRS and CDR2 is YFSETQ in the germline V gene. V lost 4 bases and J lost 7, with 23 bases in between. This chain's CDR3 is CASSPSLTRGDVTQYF. The CDR3 DNA follows: TGCGCCAGCAGCCCAAGCTTGACCAGAGGCGACGTGACCCAGTACTTC.

This clonotype appeared a few times. The chain employs TRBV27 and TRBJ2-5; TRBD2 agrees at 10 bases. CDR1 is MNHEY, CDR2 SMNVEV, per germline (reference sequence). The CDR3 has 13 amino acids. V gave up 8 bases and J gave up 2 bases; unmatched junction bases: 2. The CDR3 nucleotides are TGTGCCAGCGGACTAGCGGATCAAGAGACCCAGTACTTC. Translating gives CASGLADQETQYF.

Remarks on this clonotype: One junction end does not reproduce the germline sequence, and a read error may be involved. The chain uses TRBV6-2 or TRBV6-3 and TRBJ1-2; possible D gene TRBD1, 6 bases. Germline lookup yields CDR1 MNHEY and CDR2 SVGEGT. The CDR3 has 14 amino acids. CDR3 bases: TGTGCCAGCACCTGGGACAACACTAACTATGGCTGCACCTTC. The encoded protein is CASTWDNTNYGCTF.

This clonotype came up a few times. The gene calls are TRBV12-3 or TRBV12-4 and TRBJ1-4, with D tentatively TRBD1 (5 bases). Between the trimmed V and J ends, which lost 6 bases and 8 bases, there was a span of 13 bases. The CDR3 loop spans 13 amino acids. The CDR3 protein is CASSTPPGEKLFF. Here the CDR3 DNA reads TGTGCCAGCAGCACACCCCCAGGGGAAAAACTGTTTTTT.

V gene TRBV12-3 or TRBV12-4 combines with J gene TRBJ1-1; the D gene is possibly TRBD1 (5 bases). Trimming removed 2 bases from V and 4 bases from J, with 11 bases in between. The CDR3 consists of 14 residues. This CDR3 is CASSLKQVSTEAFF. Here the CDR3 DNA reads TGTGCCAGCAGTTTAAAACAGGTATCCACTGAAGCTTTCTTT.

This clonotype was found a few times. The chain joins TRBV5-1 to TRBJ2-4; 7 nucleotides align to TRBD2. The DNA end is more similar to TRBJ2-7, so the J call may be wrong. The CDR3 covers 15 residues. CDR1 SGHRS and CDR2 YFSETQ come from the germline V gene. Here the CDR3 DNA reads TGCGCCAGCGCTGGGGGGGGAGGAACGATGGCCGAGCAGTACTTC. This sequence encodes CASAGGGGTMAEQYF.

This chain joins TRBV29-1 and TRBJ2-7; tentatively, D is TRBD2 (5 bases). This CDR3 is built from 12 residues. Germline CDR1 and CDR2: SQVTM and ANQGSEA. The V end was cut by 3 bases, the J end by 3 bases, with 9 bases between. CDR3 sequence reads: CSVDQLDYEQYF. The CDR3 coding sequence is TGCAGCGTTGACCAACTAGACTACGAGCAGTACTTC.